These 12 T cell receptor beta chains share one sample of origin, sequenced in a study of graft-versus-host responses after intestinal transplantation. No antigen has been identified for these receptors. Clones were sequenced by immunoSEQ multiplex PCR, and TCRdb holds only the in-frame ones, with some missing. The table shows about 90,000 clones, with around 90% occurring only once. This material consisted of unstimulated CD4+ T cells sorted from spleen or lymph node cells, taken before transplant. The receptors shown here come from a human donor who was the organ donor for an intestinal transplant.

This clone was picked up one time. The V gene is TRBV5-6, the J gene TRBJ2-3; TRBD2 agrees at 12 bases. Trimming removed 4 bases from V and 6 bases from J; junction bases left unmatched: 3. This CDR3 is built from 14 residues. Germline V lookup: CDR1 SGHDT, CDR2 YYEEEE. This CDR3 reads CASSRGLAGDTQYF. The CDR3, as DNA: TGTGCCAGCAGCCGCGGACTAGCGGGGGATACGCAGTATTTT.

This clone was seen a single time. The chain carries TRBV7-2 and TRBJ2-7; D is undetermined. Germline CDR1 is SGHTA and CDR2 is FQGNSA. Trimming removed 2 bases from V and 5 bases from J, with 7 bases in between. The CDR3 spans 12 residues. CDR3 in amino acids: CASSLLLHEQYF. The DNA for the CDR3 is TGTGCCAGCAGCTTACTCCTCCACGAGCAGTACTTC.

The chain carries TRBV11-2 and TRBJ2-7; D perhaps matches TRBD2 (5 bases). Between the trimmed V and J ends, which lost 5 bases and 2 bases, there was a span of 13 bases. This CDR3 has 14 amino acids. The germline V gene encodes CDR1 SGHAT and CDR2 FQNNGV. As DNA, the CDR3 is TGTGCCAGCAGCACTGGACTGTTAACCTACGAGCAGTACTTC. It yields the protein CASSTGLLTYEQYF.

This chain connects TRBV11-2 to TRBJ2-5; D gene ambiguous. The CDR3 totals 10 residues. Trimming removed 5 bases from V and 9 bases from J, with 7 bases in between. Germline assignment: CDR1 SGHAT and CDR2 FQNNGV. CDR3 coding DNA: TGTGCCAGCAGCCCCCAGGCCCAGTACTTC. It is translated as CASSPQAQYF.

The genes are TRBV25-1 and TRBJ2-5; D remains ambiguous. CDR1 and CDR2 (germline): MGHDK, SYGVNS. The CDR3 covers 14 residues. With 2 bases removed from V and 2 bases from J, the gap between germline ends came to 9 bases. CDR3 DNA: TGTGCCAGCAGTGAAAACAGAGATCAAGAGACCCAGTACTTC. This codes for CASSENRDQETQYF.

This chain joins TRBV6-5 and TRBJ2-7; no clear D. Per the germline V gene, CDR1 is MNHEY and CDR2 is SVGAGI. The CDR3 totals 14 residues. Trimming left V 8 bases short and J 0 bases short, with 14 bases between. In DNA form, the CDR3 reads TGTGCCAGCCGTGCCGCCAGGCCCTCCTACGAGCAGTACTTC. It is translated as CASRAARPSYEQYF.

CDR3: CASSWGGGNQPQHF. The CDR3 nucleotides are TGTGCCAGCAGCTGGGGCGGAGGGAATCAGCCCCAGCATTTT. This sequence joins TRBV5-6 and TRBJ1-5, with D perhaps matching TRBD1 (5 bases). This CDR3 comprises 14 residues. Trimming removed 3 bases from V and 4 bases from J, with 11 bases in between. Germline-derived CDR1 and CDR2 are SGHDT and YYEEEE.

The CDR3 spells CASSLQLTGTSGGFEQFF. In nucleotides, the CDR3 is TGCGCCAGCAGCCTCCAACTAACCGGGACTAGCGGGGGGTTTGAGCAGTTCTTC. The rearrangement joins TRBV4-1 to TRBJ2-1, with 15 bases matching TRBD2. The V gene's germline CDR1 is MGHRA and CDR2 YSYEKL. The J segment lost 9 bases and the V segment lost 4 bases, leaving 13 bases of the junction unmatched. This CDR3 has 18 residues.

The chain links TRBV5-1 to TRBJ2-5; 9 bases agree with TRBD1. Per germline, CDR1 SGHRS and CDR2 YFSETQ. The CDR3 is 13 amino acids. The trim removed 7 bases at V and 2 bases at J, leaving 3 bases unmatched. CDR3 nucleotide sequence: TGCGCCAGCTCCGGGACAGGGCAAGAGACCCAGTACTTC. Amino acid sequence: CASSGTGQETQYF.

The chain recombines TRBV2 with TRBJ2-3; tentative D call: TRBD2 (6 bases). The CDR3 length is 14 residues. V shed 3 bases and J shed 4 bases, with 11 bases lying between them. CDR1 and CDR2 (germline): SNHLY, FYNNEI. CDR3 protein: CASSDTGDPDTQYF. The DNA of the CDR3 is TGTGCCAGCAGTGATACGGGGGATCCAGATACGCAGTATTTT.

The V gene is TRBV12-5, the J gene TRBJ2-2, with 9 bases aligning to TRBD1. V was pared by 0 bases and J by 8 bases, with 10 bases of the junction left unmatched. Germline-derived CDR1 and CDR2 are LGHNT and FRNRAP. This CDR3 region has 17 residues. The CDR3 DNA sequence: TGTGCTAGTGGTTTGGTACTTCTACAGGGGGCCGCAGGGGAGCTGTTTTTT. It codes for CASGLVLLQGAAGELFF.

The chain joins TRBV5-1 to TRBJ2-1; 7 positions agree with TRBD2. CDR1 and CDR2 (germline): SGHRS, YFSETQ. The CDR3 covers 17 residues. The ends lost 1 base at V and 4 bases at J; junction bases unmatched: 11. The CDR3 nucleotides are TGCGCCAGCAGCTTGACCCGAGGCCTAGCGGATTACAATGAGCAGTTCTTC. Translation gives CASSLTRGLADYNEQFF.